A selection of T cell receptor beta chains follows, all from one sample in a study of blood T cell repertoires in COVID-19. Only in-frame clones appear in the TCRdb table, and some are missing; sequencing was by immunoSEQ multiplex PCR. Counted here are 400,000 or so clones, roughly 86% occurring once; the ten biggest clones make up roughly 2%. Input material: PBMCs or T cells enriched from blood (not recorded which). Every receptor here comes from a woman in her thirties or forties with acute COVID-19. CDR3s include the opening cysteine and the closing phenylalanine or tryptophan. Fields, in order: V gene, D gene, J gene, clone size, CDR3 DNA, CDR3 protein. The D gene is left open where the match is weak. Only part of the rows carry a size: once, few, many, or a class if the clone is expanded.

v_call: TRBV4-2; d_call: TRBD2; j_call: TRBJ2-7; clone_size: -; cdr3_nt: TGTGCCAGCAGCCCTCGGACTAGCGGGGCCTACTCCTACGAGCAGTACTTC; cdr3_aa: CASSPRTSGAYSYEQYF
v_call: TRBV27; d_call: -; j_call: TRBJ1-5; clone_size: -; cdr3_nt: TGTGCCAGCAGTTTGTACAGCGGAAGCAATCAGCCCCAGCATTTT; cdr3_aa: CASSLYSGSNQPQHF
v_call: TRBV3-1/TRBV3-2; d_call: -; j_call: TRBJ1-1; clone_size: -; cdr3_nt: TGTGCCAGCAGCCTCCGCGGGGCCAACACTGAAGCTTTCTTT; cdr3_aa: CASSLRGANTEAFF
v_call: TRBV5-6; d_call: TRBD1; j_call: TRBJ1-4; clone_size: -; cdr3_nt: TGTGCCAGCAGCTTATTAGGGGACAGCTCTAATGAAAAACTGTTTTTT; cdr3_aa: CASSLLGDSSNEKLFF
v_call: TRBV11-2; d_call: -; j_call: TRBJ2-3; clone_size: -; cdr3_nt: TGTGCCAGCAGCAAAGGCGCGGTCACGGGGGGCACAGATACGCAGTATTTT; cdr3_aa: CASSKGAVTGGTDTQYF
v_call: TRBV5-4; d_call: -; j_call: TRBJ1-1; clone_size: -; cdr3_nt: TGTGCCAGCAGCTTGTCGGGACACCCGAACACTGAAGCTTTCTTT; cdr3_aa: CASSLSGHPNTEAFF
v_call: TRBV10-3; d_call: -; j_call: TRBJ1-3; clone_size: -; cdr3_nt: TGTGCCATCGTATCAGGGATAGGAAACACCATATATTTT; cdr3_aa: CAIVSGIGNTIYF
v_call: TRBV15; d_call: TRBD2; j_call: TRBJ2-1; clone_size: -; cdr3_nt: TGTGCCACCAGCCGAAGCCCGGGACTAGCGGGGGGGGGATCCTACAATGAGCAGTTCTTC; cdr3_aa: CATSRSPGLAGGGSYNEQFF
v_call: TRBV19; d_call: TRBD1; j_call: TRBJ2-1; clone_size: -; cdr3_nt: TGTGCCAGTAGTGAACAGGGGTCCTACAATGAGCAGTTCTTC; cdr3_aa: CASSEQGSYNEQFF
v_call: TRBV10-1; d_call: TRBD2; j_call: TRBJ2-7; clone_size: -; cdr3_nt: TGCGCCAGCAGTGAGTGGACTAGCGGGGGGTTCTACGAGCAGTACTTC; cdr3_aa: CASSEWTSGGFYEQYF
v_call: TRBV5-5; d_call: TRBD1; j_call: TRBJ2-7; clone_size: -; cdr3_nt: TGTGCCAGCACCGGACAGGCGAGCTCCTACGAGCAGTACTTC; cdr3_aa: CASTGQASSYEQYF
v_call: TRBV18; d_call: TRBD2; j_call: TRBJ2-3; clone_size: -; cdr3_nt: TGTGCCAGCTCGTCCGACTTCAGTGCGACGGGGGGTACGCAGTATTTT; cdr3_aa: CASSSDFSATGGTQYF
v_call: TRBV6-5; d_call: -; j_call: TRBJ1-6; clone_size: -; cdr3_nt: TGTGCCAGCAGTACCGACGGGGATAATTCACCCCTCCACTTT; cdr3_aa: CASSTDGDNSPLHF
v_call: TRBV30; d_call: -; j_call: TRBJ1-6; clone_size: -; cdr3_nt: TGTGCCTGGAGTGAACATTCTAATTCACCCCTCCACTTT; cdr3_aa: CAWSEHSNSPLHF
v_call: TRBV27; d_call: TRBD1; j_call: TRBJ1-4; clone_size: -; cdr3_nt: TGTGCCACCCGTCTCGGACAGGGCGAGAAACTGTTTTTT; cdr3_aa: CATRLGQGEKLFF
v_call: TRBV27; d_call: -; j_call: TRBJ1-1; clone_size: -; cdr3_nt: TGTGCCAGCAGTTTAGGAATGTTAGCGAACACTGAAGCTTTCTTT; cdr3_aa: CASSLGMLANTEAFF
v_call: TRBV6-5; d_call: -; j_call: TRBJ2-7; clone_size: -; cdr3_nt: TGTGCCAGCAGACCGGGGATTCTTCCCTACGAGCAGTACTTC; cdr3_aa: CASRPGILPYEQYF
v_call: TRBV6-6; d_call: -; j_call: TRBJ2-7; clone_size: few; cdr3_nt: TGTGCCAGCAGTTACGCCCCAGGGGCAGCTTACGAGCAGTACTTC; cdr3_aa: CASSYAPGAAYEQYF
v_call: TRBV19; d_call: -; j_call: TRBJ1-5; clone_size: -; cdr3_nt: TGTGCCTTGGGGGCACAGGGACAGCCCCAGCATTTT; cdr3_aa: CALGAQGQPQHF
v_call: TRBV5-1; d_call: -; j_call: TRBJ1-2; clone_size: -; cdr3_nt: TGCGCCAGCAGCCAACAGGGTTGGGGTTATGGCTACACCTTC; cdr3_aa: CASSQQGWGYGYTF
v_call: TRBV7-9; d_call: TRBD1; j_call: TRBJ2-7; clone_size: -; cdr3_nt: TGTGCCAGCAGCTTAAGACAGGGGGCGGGCTACGAGCAGTACTTC; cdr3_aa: CASSLRQGAGYEQYF
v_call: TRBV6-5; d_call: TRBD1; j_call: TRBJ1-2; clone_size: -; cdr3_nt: TGTGCCAGCAGTTACTCGTTGGCAGGGGGCGCATATGGCTACACCTTC; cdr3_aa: CASSYSLAGGAYGYTF
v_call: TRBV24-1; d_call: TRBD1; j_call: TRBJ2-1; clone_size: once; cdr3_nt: TGTGCCACCAGTGATCCGCGGGACAGGGGCAAGTATGAGCAGTTCTTC; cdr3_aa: CATSDPRDRGKYEQFF
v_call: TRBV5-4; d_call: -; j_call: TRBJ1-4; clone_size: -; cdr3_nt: TGTGCCAGCAGCCGGCAGGGAACTAATGAAAAACTGTTTTTT; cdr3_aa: CASSRQGTNEKLFF
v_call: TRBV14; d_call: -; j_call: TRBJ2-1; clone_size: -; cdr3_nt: TGTGCCAGCAGCCAATCCAGTTCCTACAATGAGCAGTTCTTC; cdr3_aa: CASSQSSSYNEQFF
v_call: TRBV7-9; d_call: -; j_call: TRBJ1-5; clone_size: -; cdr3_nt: TGTGCCAGCAGCTTACAGGGAATAAATCAGCCCCAGCATTTT; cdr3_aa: CASSLQGINQPQHF
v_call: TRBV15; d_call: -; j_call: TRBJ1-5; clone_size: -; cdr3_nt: TGTGCCACCAGCAGAGCCAGGGGCAATCAGCCCCAGCATTTT; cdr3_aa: CATSRARGNQPQHF
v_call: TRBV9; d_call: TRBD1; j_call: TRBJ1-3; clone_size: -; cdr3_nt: TGTGCCAGCAGCGTGCGGGACAGACCAGGAAACACCATATATTTT; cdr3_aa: CASSVRDRPGNTIYF
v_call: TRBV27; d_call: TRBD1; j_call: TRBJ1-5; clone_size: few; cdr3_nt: TGTGCCAGCAGCCCCGGGACAGGGGCTAATCAGCCCCAGCATTTT; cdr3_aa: CASSPGTGANQPQHF
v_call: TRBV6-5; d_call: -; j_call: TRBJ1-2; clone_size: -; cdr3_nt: TGTGCCAGCATGGTCGGCGGGTCCTATGGCTACACCTTC; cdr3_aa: CASMVGGSYGYTF
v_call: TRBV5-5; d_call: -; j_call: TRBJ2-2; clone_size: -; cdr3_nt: TGTGCCAGCAGCTTGGACTTCCCGAACACCGGGGAGCTGTTTTTT; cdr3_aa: CASSLDFPNTGELFF
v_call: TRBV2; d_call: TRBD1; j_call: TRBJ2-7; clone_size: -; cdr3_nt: TGTGCCAGCAGCCGAGACAGGGGATTATACGAGCAGTACTTC; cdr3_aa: CASSRDRGLYEQYF
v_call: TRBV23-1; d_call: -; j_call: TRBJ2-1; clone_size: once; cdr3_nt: TGCGCCAGCAGTCAAGAGGCATTAACCTACAATGAGCAGTTCTTC; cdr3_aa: CASSQEALTYNEQFF
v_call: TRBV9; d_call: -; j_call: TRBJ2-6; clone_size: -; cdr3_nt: TGTGCCAGCAGCCTCGGTCGAGGGTCTGGGGCCAACGTCCTGACTTTC; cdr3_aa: CASSLGRGSGANVLTF
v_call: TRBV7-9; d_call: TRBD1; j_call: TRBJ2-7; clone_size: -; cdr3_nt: TGTGCCAGCAGCTTCTGGGACAGGGGAAAGGAGCAGTACTTC; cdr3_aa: CASSFWDRGKEQYF
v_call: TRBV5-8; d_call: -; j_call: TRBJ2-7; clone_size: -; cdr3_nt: TGTGCCAGCATCAAACTACGGTCAGGGTTAAACGAGCAGTACTTC; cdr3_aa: CASIKLRSGLNEQYF
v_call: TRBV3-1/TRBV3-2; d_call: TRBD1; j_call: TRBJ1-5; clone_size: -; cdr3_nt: TGTGCCAGCAGCCACTCGGGACAGTCCGGCAATCAGCCCCAGCATTTT; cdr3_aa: CASSHSGQSGNQPQHF
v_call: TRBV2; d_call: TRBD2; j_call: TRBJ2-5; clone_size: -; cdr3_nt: TGTGCCAGCAATAGTGTAGGTACTAGCGATCACCAAGAGACCCAGTACTTC; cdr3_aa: CASNSVGTSDHQETQYF
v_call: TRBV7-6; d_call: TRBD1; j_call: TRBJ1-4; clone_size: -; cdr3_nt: TGTGCCAGCAGCTTAGGTCAGGGACAGGCTAATGAAAAACTGTTTTTT; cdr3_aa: CASSLGQGQANEKLFF
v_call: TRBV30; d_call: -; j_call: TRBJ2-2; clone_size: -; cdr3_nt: TGTGCCTGGAGTGTACCTGGCCTAGACACCGGGGAGCTGTTTTTT; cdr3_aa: CAWSVPGLDTGELFF
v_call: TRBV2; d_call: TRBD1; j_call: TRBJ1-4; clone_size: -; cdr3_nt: TGTGCCAGCAGTGAGGCCGGGACAGGGGTTTTTCTGTTTTTT; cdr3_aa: CASSEAGTGVFLFF
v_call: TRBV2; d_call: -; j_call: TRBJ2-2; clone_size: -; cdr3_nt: TGTGCCAGCAGGTCGGGGTCCGGCACCGGGGAGCTGTTTTTT; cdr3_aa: CASRSGSGTGELFF
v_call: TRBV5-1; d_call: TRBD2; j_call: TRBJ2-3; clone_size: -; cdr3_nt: TGCGCCAGCAGCCGGGGACTAGCGGGGGGGCCTGGAGATACGCAGTATTTT; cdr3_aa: CASSRGLAGGPGDTQYF
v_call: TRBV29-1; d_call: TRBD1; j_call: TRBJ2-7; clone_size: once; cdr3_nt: TGCAGCGTTGAAGAGTCGACAGGGGTGGACGAGCAGTACTTC; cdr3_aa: CSVEESTGVDEQYF
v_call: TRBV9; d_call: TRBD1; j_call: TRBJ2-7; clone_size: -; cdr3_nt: TGTGCCAGCAGCGTAGCCTCGACAGGGGGCTACGAGCAGTACTTC; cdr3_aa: CASSVASTGGYEQYF
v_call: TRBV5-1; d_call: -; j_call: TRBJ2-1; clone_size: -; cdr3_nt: TGCGCCTGCGGGGCTAAGGCAAATGAGCAGTTCTTC; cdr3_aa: CACGAKANEQFF
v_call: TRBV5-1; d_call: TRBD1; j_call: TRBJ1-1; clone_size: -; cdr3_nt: TGCGCCAGCAGCTTGGCAGGGGGCTCGACGAACACTGAAGCTTTCTTT; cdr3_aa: CASSLAGGSTNTEAFF
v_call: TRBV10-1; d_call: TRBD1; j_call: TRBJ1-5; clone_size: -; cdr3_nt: TGCGCCAGCAGTGAAACAGGGGATCAGCCCCAGCATTTT; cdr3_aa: CASSETGDQPQHF
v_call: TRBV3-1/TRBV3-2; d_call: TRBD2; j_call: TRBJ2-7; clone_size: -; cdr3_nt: TGTGCCAGCAGTCGGACTAGCGGGGGCCTGTTCGAGCAGTACTTC; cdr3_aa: CASSRTSGGLFEQYF
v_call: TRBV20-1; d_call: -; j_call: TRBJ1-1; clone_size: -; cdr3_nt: TGCAGTGCTAGTAACAGTTTAAACACTGAAGCTTTCTTT; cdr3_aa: CSASNSLNTEAFF